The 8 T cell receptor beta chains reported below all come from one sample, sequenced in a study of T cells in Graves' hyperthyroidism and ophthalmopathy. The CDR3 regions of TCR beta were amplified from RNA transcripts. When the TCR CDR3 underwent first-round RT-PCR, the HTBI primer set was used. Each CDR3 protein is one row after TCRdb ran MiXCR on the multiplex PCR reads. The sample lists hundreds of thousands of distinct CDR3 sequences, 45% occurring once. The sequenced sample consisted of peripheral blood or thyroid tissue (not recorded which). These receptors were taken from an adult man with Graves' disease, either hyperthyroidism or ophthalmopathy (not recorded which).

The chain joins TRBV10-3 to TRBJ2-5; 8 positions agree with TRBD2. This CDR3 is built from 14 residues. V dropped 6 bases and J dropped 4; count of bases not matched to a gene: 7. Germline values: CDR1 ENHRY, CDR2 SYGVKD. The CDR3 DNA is TGTGCCATCAGCTTAGCGGGAAATCGAGAGACCCAGTACTTC. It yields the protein CAISLAGNRETQYF.

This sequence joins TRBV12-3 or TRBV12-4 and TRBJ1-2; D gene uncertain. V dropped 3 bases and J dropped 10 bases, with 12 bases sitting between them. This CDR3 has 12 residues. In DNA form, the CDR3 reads TGTGCCAGCAGTTTGGGAGGGTCGGACTACACCTTC. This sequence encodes CASSLGGSDYTF.

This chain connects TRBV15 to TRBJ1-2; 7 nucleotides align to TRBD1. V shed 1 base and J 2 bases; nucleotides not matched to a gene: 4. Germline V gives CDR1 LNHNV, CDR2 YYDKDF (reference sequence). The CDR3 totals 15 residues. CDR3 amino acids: CATSRGQGSNYGYTF. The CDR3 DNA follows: TGTGCCACCAGCAGAGGACAGGGCTCGAACTATGGCTACACCTTC.

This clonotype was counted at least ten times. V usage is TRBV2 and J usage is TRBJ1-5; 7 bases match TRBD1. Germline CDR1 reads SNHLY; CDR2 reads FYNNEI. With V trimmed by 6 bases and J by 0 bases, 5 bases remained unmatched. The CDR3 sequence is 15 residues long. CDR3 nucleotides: TGTGCCAGCAGAGGGACAGTTTATAGCAATCAGCCCCAGCATTTT. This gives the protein CASRGTVYSNQPQHF.

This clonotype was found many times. The CDR3: CASSPHWGVNQPQHF. CDR3 bases: TGTGCCAGCAGTCCCCACTGGGGAGTCAATCAGCCCCAGCATTTT. J is TRBJ1-5 and V is TRBV25-1; D not resolved. This CDR3 comprises 15 residues. The ends were cut back, 5 bases at V and 3 bases at J, with 14 bases in the middle. CDR1 and CDR2 from the germline V gene are MGHDK and SYGVNS.

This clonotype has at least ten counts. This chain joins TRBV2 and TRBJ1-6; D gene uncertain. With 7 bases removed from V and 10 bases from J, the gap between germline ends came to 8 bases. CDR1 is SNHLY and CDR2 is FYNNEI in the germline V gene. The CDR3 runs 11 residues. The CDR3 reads CASTELSPLHF. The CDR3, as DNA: TGTGCCAGCACCGAGTTGTCACCCCTCCACTTT.

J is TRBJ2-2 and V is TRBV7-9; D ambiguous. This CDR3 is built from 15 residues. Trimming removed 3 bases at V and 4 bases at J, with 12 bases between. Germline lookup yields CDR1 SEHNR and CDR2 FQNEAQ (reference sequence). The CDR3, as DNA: TGTGCCAGCAGCTTGCAGACGGTTACCACCGGGGAGCTGTTTTTT. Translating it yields CASSLQTVTTGELFF.

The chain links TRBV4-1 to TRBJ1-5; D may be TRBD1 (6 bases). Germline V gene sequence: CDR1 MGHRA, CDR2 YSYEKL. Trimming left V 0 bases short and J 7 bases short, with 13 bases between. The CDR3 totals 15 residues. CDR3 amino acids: CASSQDTRGRQPQHF. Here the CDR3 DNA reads TGCGCCAGCAGCCAAGATACCAGGGGCAGGCAGCCCCAGCATTTT.